This T cell receptor (beta chain) was profiled in a study of blood T cell repertoires in COVID-19. Whole-study context: Donors in the United States, Italy and Spain gave samples during acute or convalescent COVID-19. The analysed material was cDNA or gDNA that came from T cells, B-cell-depleted T cells, or PBMCs.

Authors' processing steps: Estimated nucleated cell counts came from reference gene primer amplification. Assay: immunoSEQ multiplex PCR; the TCRdb copy retains only in-frame clones and omits some. The DNA was the basis for D and trimming; V, J and clone size are from that table. The sample includes approximately 120,000 clones, 84% of them seen just once. Deletions cut 6 bases from V and 1 base from J, with 6 bases between. CDR3 length: 12 residues. CDR1 WNHNN and CDR2 SYGVQD come from the germline V gene (reference sequence). The clonotype originates from a woman between 50 and 59 years old with acute or convalescent COVID-19. What was sequenced was peripheral blood. This chain links TRBV10-1 with TRBJ1-2; D ambiguous. The CDR3 is CASRGDNYGYTF. The DNA of the CDR3 is TGCGCCAGCAGGGGAGATAACTATGGCTACACCTTC.